These T cell receptor beta chains were read from a single sample in a study of cytomegalovirus exposure and HLA in healthy donors. The data were produced by immunoSEQ multiplex PCR, yet TCRdb's version contains in-frame clones alone and is incomplete. The sample gives some 150,000 clones, 60% to 85% of which show up once; 0.75% to 0.8% is in the top ten. Sequenced sample: PBMCs. Every receptor here comes from a female donor in good health and CMV-seronegative. Each CDR3 is given with its conserved first and last residue. D genes are given only for firm matches. The size of a clone is reported for some rows only, either as once, few or many, or as a class for expanded clones.

J: TRBJ2-3
D: TRBD2
V: TRBV6-1
size: NA
DNA: TGTGCCAGCAGTGCAGGACGACTGACTAGCGGCACAGATACGCAGTATTTT
CDR3: CASSAGRLTSGTDTQYF

J: TRBJ2-4
D: NA
V: TRBV4-1
size: NA
DNA: TGCGCCAGCAGCCAGACCGTACAGGGAAGGGACATTCAGTACTTC
CDR3: CASSQTVQGRDIQYF

J: TRBJ1-1
D: NA
V: TRBV10-3
size: NA
DNA: TGTGCCATCAGCTCCATTAGCACTGAAGCTTTCTTT
CDR3: CAISSISTEAFF

J: TRBJ1-3
D: NA
V: TRBV13
size: NA
DNA: TGTGCCAGCAGCTCTATGACAGGAACCATATATTTT
CDR3: CASSSMTGTIYF

J: TRBJ2-2
D: TRBD1
V: TRBV7-3
size: NA
DNA: TGTGCCAGCAGCTTCTCAGGGGGCGGTCCCGGGGAGCTGTTTTTT
CDR3: CASSFSGGGPGELFF

J: TRBJ2-3
D: TRBD2
V: TRBV2
size: NA
DNA: TGTGCCGGGGGACTAGCGCGCCGCACAGATACGCAGTATTTT
CDR3: CAGGLARRTDTQYF

J: TRBJ2-1
D: NA
V: TRBV12-5
size: NA
DNA: TGTGCTAGTGGTTTGGTATCTGGGAGTATCTACAATGAGCAGTTCTTC
CDR3: CASGLVSGSIYNEQFF

J: TRBJ2-2
D: NA
V: TRBV9
size: NA
DNA: TGTGCCAGCAGCGTAGTGGCTAGCGGAAAAGGGGGGGCCTCGAACACCGGGGAGCTGTTTTTT
CDR3: CASSVVASGKGGASNTGELFF

J: TRBJ2-2
D: TRBD1
V: TRBV5-5
size: NA
DNA: TGTGCCAGCAGCCGGACAGGGGAGACCACCGGGGAGCTGTTTTTT
CDR3: CASSRTGETTGELFF

J: TRBJ1-3
D: NA
V: TRBV11-2
size: NA
DNA: TGTGCCAGCAGCCCAGGGGCCTGGGCTGGAAACACCATATATTTT
CDR3: CASSPGAWAGNTIYF

J: TRBJ2-3
D: TRBD1
V: TRBV10-3
size: NA
DNA: TGTGCCATCAGTGATAAGACAGGGGGAGCAGATACGCAGTATTTT
CDR3: CAISDKTGGADTQYF

J: TRBJ1-2
D: TRBD1
V: TRBV4-1
size: NA
DNA: TGCGCCAGCAGCCAAGAGGTGACAGGGCGCTATGGCTACACCTTC
CDR3: CASSQEVTGRYGYTF

J: TRBJ2-7
D: TRBD2
V: TRBV10-2
size: NA
DNA: TGCGCCAGCAAGGTTAGCGGGGGAATGTGGGAGTACCCCGGGCAGTACTTC
CDR3: CASKVSGGMWEYPGQYF

J: TRBJ1-3
D: TRBD1
V: TRBV4-1
size: NA
DNA: TGCGCCAGCAGCCATCCACAGGGGTCCGGAAACACCATATATTTT
CDR3: CASSHPQGSGNTIYF

J: TRBJ2-4
D: NA
V: TRBV23-1
size: NA
DNA: TGCGCCAGCAGTCGAACAGATTTTAGTTTAGCCAAAAACATTCAGTACTTC
CDR3: CASSRTDFSLAKNIQYF

J: TRBJ1-2
D: NA
V: TRBV27
size: NA
DNA: TGTGCCAGCAGTCCTCCGGGGGGGGTTGGCTACACCTTC
CDR3: CASSPPGGVGYTF

J: TRBJ2-1
D: NA
V: TRBV6-4
size: NA
DNA: TGTGCCAGCAACGGACAGCAAAATGAGCAGTTCTTC
CDR3: CASNGQQNEQFF

J: TRBJ2-3
D: NA
V: TRBV19
size: once
DNA: TGTGCCAGTAGTATAGATCGGGCAGGGAGGACAGATACGCAGTATTTT
CDR3: CASSIDRAGRTDTQYF

J: TRBJ1-2
D: NA
V: TRBV4-1
size: NA
DNA: TGCGCCAGTAACCCCCAACAGGGAGCGGCTGGCTACACCTTC
CDR3: CASNPQQGAAGYTF

J: TRBJ2-5
D: TRBD1
V: TRBV18
size: NA
DNA: TGTGCCAGCTCACCGGTGACAGGGGGCCAAGGGGGGACCCAGTACTTC
CDR3: CASSPVTGGQGGTQYF

J: TRBJ1-4
D: NA
V: TRBV10-3
size: NA
DNA: TGTGCCATCAGTGAGTCGGAGGTAGTTGAAAAACTGTTTTTT
CDR3: CAISESEVVEKLFF

J: TRBJ2-7
D: NA
V: TRBV9
size: NA
DNA: TGTGCCAGCAGCGTAGAAGTGCGACAGTTAGGGTTCTACGAGCAGTACTTC
CDR3: CASSVEVRQLGFYEQYF

J: TRBJ1-1
D: NA
V: TRBV6-6
size: NA
DNA: TGTGCCAGCAGTTCAGGGGTCCCTGAAGCTTTCTTT
CDR3: CASSSGVPEAFF

J: TRBJ1-3
D: NA
V: TRBV4-2
size: NA
DNA: TGTGCCAGCAGCCAAATGAGCTCTGGAAACACCATATATTTT
CDR3: CASSQMSSGNTIYF

J: TRBJ1-2
D: NA
V: TRBV7-2
size: NA
DNA: TGTGCCAGCAGCTTGGCTCGCGGCCCCTTCTATGGCTACACCTTC
CDR3: CASSLARGPFYGYTF

J: TRBJ2-2
D: NA
V: TRBV27
size: NA
DNA: TGTGCCAGCAGTCCCCGGACTGGGGCCGGGGAGCTGTTTTTT
CDR3: CASSPRTGAGELFF

J: TRBJ2-1
D: NA
V: TRBV7-2
size: NA
DNA: TGTGCCAGCAGCTTAGCATTAGCGGCATCCTACAATGAGCAGTTCTTC
CDR3: CASSLALAASYNEQFF

J: TRBJ2-5
D: NA
V: TRBV6-1
size: few
DNA: TGTGCCAGCATACGGGGGGCCGGCGAGACCCAGTACTTC
CDR3: CASIRGAGETQYF

J: TRBJ2-1
D: NA
V: TRBV11-2
size: NA
DNA: TGTGCCAGCACTTTTTCGTACCGGAGTAGCGGAGGTCGGGGTGAGCAGTTCTTC
CDR3: CASTFSYRSSGGRGEQFF

J: TRBJ1-2
D: TRBD1
V: TRBV18
size: once
DNA: TGTGCCAGCTCACCCGGACAGGGTGGCTACACCTTC
CDR3: CASSPGQGGYTF

J: TRBJ2-5
D: NA
V: TRBV7-2
size: NA
DNA: TGTGCCAGCAGCCGAAACACAGGAGCCCAAGAGACCCAGTACTTC
CDR3: CASSRNTGAQETQYF

J: TRBJ1-2
D: TRBD1
V: TRBV29-1
size: NA
DNA: TGCAGCGTAACAGGGGGCAGCTATGGCTACACCTTC
CDR3: CSVTGGSYGYTF

J: TRBJ2-6
D: NA
V: TRBV5-1
size: NA
DNA: TGCGCCAGCAGGGAGACCTCTGGGGCCAACGGCCTGACTTTC
CDR3: CASRETSGANGLTF

J: TRBJ1-4
D: NA
V: TRBV19
size: few
DNA: TGTGCCAGTAGTATTCAGGGAACTAATGAAAAACTGTTTTTT
CDR3: CASSIQGTNEKLFF

J: TRBJ2-1
D: TRBD2
V: TRBV7-8
size: NA
DNA: TGTGCCAGCAGCTTGATGGGACTAGCGGGAGCCGCACGTAACAATGAGCAGTTCTTC
CDR3: CASSLMGLAGAARNNEQFF

J: TRBJ2-3
D: NA
V: TRBV18
size: NA
DNA: TGTGCCAGCTCCGGGTCCGTACAGGGCTTGGATACGCAGTATTTT
CDR3: CASSGSVQGLDTQYF

J: TRBJ1-6
D: TRBD1
V: TRBV7-9
size: NA
DNA: TGTTCCAGCAGCGACAGGGGAGGGTATAATTCACCCCTCCACTTT
CDR3: CSSSDRGGYNSPLHF

J: TRBJ2-1
D: TRBD2
V: TRBV6-6
size: NA
DNA: TGTGCCAGCAGTTACCGGACTAGCGGGGGGGACAATGAGCAGTTCTTC
CDR3: CASSYRTSGGDNEQFF

J: TRBJ2-1
D: TRBD1
V: TRBV7-3
size: NA
DNA: TGTGCCAGCAGCTTATCCCCGGGACAGAGCTCCTACAATGAGCAGTTCTTC
CDR3: CASSLSPGQSSYNEQFF

J: TRBJ1-1
D: NA
V: TRBV7-3
size: NA
DNA: TGTGCCAGCAGCTTAACCGGGGGGCCGAACACTGAAGCTTTCTTT
CDR3: CASSLTGGPNTEAFF

J: TRBJ2-2
D: NA
V: TRBV30
size: NA
DNA: TGTGCCGGCGATTATCAGGGTGCCGCCGGGGAGCTGTTTTTT
CDR3: CAGDYQGAAGELFF

J: TRBJ2-7
D: TRBD1
V: TRBV18
size: NA
DNA: TGTGCCAGCTCGCACGCTCAAAGGACAGGTCCTTACGAGCAGTACTTC
CDR3: CASSHAQRTGPYEQYF

J: TRBJ1-2
D: NA
V: TRBV9
size: NA
DNA: TGTGCCAGCAGCGTAAGGGGCGGCTACACCTTC
CDR3: CASSVRGGYTF

J: TRBJ1-2
D: TRBD1
V: TRBV5-1
size: NA
DNA: TGCGCCAGCAGCTTGGGGGACAGGGACTCCTATGGCTACACCTTC
CDR3: CASSLGDRDSYGYTF

J: TRBJ1-2
D: NA
V: TRBV6-6
size: NA
DNA: TGTGCCAGCAGTTACTATTCAACAAACTATGGCTACACCTTC
CDR3: CASSYYSTNYGYTF

J: TRBJ2-3
D: TRBD2
V: TRBV4-1
size: NA
DNA: TGCGCCAGCAGCTCCCAACTAGCGGGGGGGGTGGGTAGCACAGATACGCAGTATTTT
CDR3: CASSSQLAGGVGSTDTQYF

J: TRBJ2-1
D: TRBD2
V: TRBV7-2
size: NA
DNA: TGTGCCAGCAGCTTACGGCGGGGGGGCTCGAATGAGCAGTTCTTC
CDR3: CASSLRRGGSNEQFF

J: TRBJ2-7
D: TRBD2
V: TRBV28
size: NA
DNA: TGTGCCAGCAGGGGACTAGCGGGAGTGGGGTCCTACGAGCAGTACTTC
CDR3: CASRGLAGVGSYEQYF

J: TRBJ2-7
D: NA
V: TRBV6-6
size: few
DNA: TGTGCCAGCAGTTACATGGGCCTCTACGAGCAGTACTTC
CDR3: CASSYMGLYEQYF

J: TRBJ2-7
D: TRBD2
V: TRBV7-6
size: NA
DNA: TGTGCCAGCACCATGGAAGCGGGGGACGACGAGCAGTACTTC
CDR3: CASTMEAGDDEQYF

J: TRBJ1-2
D: TRBD1
V: TRBV18
size: NA
DNA: TGTGCCAGCTCACCTCTCTCAACAGGGGACTATGGCTACACCTTC
CDR3: CASSPLSTGDYGYTF

J: TRBJ2-1
D: TRBD2
V: TRBV2
size: NA
DNA: TGTGCCTTAGGAGGGAGGCGGGAGGTCAATGAGCAGTTCTTC
CDR3: CALGGRREVNEQFF